The table lists the clone carrying this T cell receptor (beta chain) with many counts. Its target is not known. The data belong to a study of prognosis after radiotherapy for stage I lung cancer. Findings of the study overall: Reportedly, TRBV and TRBJ gene usage varied with metastasis presence.

The trim removed 7 bases at V and 9 bases at J, leaving 9 bases unmatched. The CDR3 runs to 13 residues. Per the germline V gene, CDR1 is LNHDA and CDR2 is SQIVND (reference sequence). Genomic DNA provided the template from which TCR beta CDR3 was amplified by two-round multiplex PCR. First-round PCR, the initial amplification, used primers specific to each TRBV and TRBJ gene. A single record per CDR3 protein comes from TCRdb applying MiXCR to the multiplex PCR reads. The sample holds some 34,000 distinct CDR3 sequences, around 30% seen once. The origin of this receptor is a donor aged 50 or older with non-small cell lung cancer. Material: PBMCs, obtained before or after stereotactic body radiation therapy (not recorded which). The V and J genes are TRBV19 and TRBJ2-1; 7 positions agree with TRBD1. CDR3 in amino acids: CASKSLGGLEQFF. CDR3 sequence (DNA): TGTGCCAGTAAATCCCTAGGGGGCCTTGAGCAGTTCTTC.